Listed below are T cell receptor beta chains from one sample, sequenced in a study of OX40 agonist ivuxolimab in advanced cancers. Some clones are missing from TCRdb's copy, which holds only in-frame ones; the method was immunoSEQ multiplex PCR. The sample consists of about 84,000 clones, more than 70% of them appearing once. The sequenced sample was CD4+ or CD8+ T cells sorted from blood, obtained in a trial of the OX40 agonist ivuxolimab. Receptors originate from an adult with an advanced solid tumor such as melanoma, head and neck, liver or kidney cancer. CDR3s include the opening cysteine and the closing phenylalanine or tryptophan. The D gene is left open where the match is weak. Not every row has a clone size; where given, it reads once, few, many or a size class.

clone_size	v_call	j_call	d_call	cdr3_nt	cdr3_aa
.	TRBV30	TRBJ2-7	TRBD2	TGTGCCTGGTCGACCCCAGGACTAGCGGGAGATCGGTACTTC	CAWSTPGLAGDRYF
few	TRBV7-2	TRBJ2-3	TRBD2	TGTGCCAGCAGCCCGAGACTAGCGGGAGCGAAAAATACGCAGTATTTT	CASSPRLAGAKNTQYF
.	TRBV7-2	TRBJ2-2	.	TGTGCCAGCAGCTTAGGGGCAGCCGTGAACACCGGGGAGCTGTTTTTT	CASSLGAAVNTGELFF
.	TRBV30	TRBJ2-1	TRBD2	TGTGCCTGGAGTGCGGGGACTAGCGGGAGTTCCTCCTACAATGAGCAGTTCTTC	CAWSAGTSGSSSYNEQFF
.	TRBV7-2	TRBJ2-7	.	TGTGCCAGCAGCTGGGCGGGGGAGCAGTACTTC	CASSWAGEQYF
few	TRBV5-4	TRBJ1-2	.	TGTGCCAGCAGCGCGAGACAGTACTATGGCTACACCTTC	CASSARQYYGYTF
.	TRBV9	TRBJ1-2	.	TGTGCCAGCAGCGCAAGCCCCCGCGGACAGAATGGCTACACCTTC	CASSASPRGQNGYTF
few	TRBV27	TRBJ2-7	TRBD2	TGTGCCAGCAGTGCCTTTAGCGGGGTCTCCTACGAGCAGTACTTC	CASSAFSGVSYEQYF
.	TRBV5-1	TRBJ2-5	.	TGCGCCAGCAGCGACCCGGGTCGGAGCGAGACCCAGTACTTC	CASSDPGRSETQYF
.	TRBV30	TRBJ2-7	.	TGTGCCTGGAGTGTACCCCCTAGGTACGAGCAGTACTTC	CAWSVPPRYEQYF
.	TRBV7-8	TRBJ1-5	.	TGTGCCAGCAGCCGAGGGAGGGTTGGCAATCAGCCCCAGCATTTT	CASSRGRVGNQPQHF
few	TRBV19	TRBJ1-3	.	TGTGCCAGTACCATCCAGCCCGGAAACACCATATATTTT	CASTIQPGNTIYF
medium-sized	TRBV9	TRBJ1-1	.	TGTGCCAGCAGCGTAGGGATGGCGGAGCAAGCTTTCTTT	CASSVGMAEQAFF
once	TRBV4-1	TRBJ2-6	.	TGCGCCAGCAACCGACAGGCCTCTGGGGCCAACGTCCTGACTTTC	CASNRQASGANVLTF
.	TRBV5-8	TRBJ2-5	.	TGTGCCAGCAGCCGGCAGGGGCAAGAGACCCAGTACTTC	CASSRQGQETQYF
.	TRBV4-1	TRBJ2-6	.	TGCGCCAGCAGCCAAGCCGGAAGGATCTCTGGGGCCAACGTCCTGACTTTC	CASSQAGRISGANVLTF
.	TRBV25-1	TRBJ2-3	TRBD1	TGTGCCAGCAGTGAAACAAGACAGGGGGCCGCTGCGCAGTATTTT	CASSETRQGAAAQYF
.	TRBV5-1	TRBJ2-5	TRBD1	TGCGCCAGCAGCCTGACAGGGTGGGACCAAGAGACCCAGTACTTC	CASSLTGWDQETQYF
.	TRBV4-2	TRBJ1-1	.	TGTGCCAGCAGCCAAGTTGGCCTGAACACTGAAGCTTTCTTT	CASSQVGLNTEAFF
.	TRBV28	TRBJ2-5	.	TGTGCCAGCAGTTTGGCAGGCCCTCAAGAGACCCAGTACTTC	CASSLAGPQETQYF
.	TRBV10-1	TRBJ2-1	TRBD1	TGCGCCAGCAGTGAGCCGGGACAGAGCTACAATGAGCAGTTCTTC	CASSEPGQSYNEQFF
.	TRBV5-1	TRBJ1-1	TRBD1	TGCGCCAGCACGTCCTCCGGGACAGGGGGGAGGTACACTGAAGCTTTCTTT	CASTSSGTGGRYTEAFF
.	TRBV2	TRBJ1-6	TRBD1	TGTGCCAGCAGGAGAGGGACAGGGAAGAATTCACCCCTCCACTTT	CASRRGTGKNSPLHF
.	TRBV5-5	TRBJ1-2	TRBD1	TGTGCCAGCAGCTCGGACAGGGAACGCTATGGCTACACCTTC	CASSSDRERYGYTF
once	TRBV29-1	TRBJ2-3	TRBD1	TGCAGCGAGCAGGGGGCGCGTGGCACAGATACGCAGTATTTT	CSEQGARGTDTQYF
.	TRBV27	TRBJ1-6	TRBD1	TGTGCCAGCAGTCTTGACAGGGGAGGACCCCTCCACTTT	CASSLDRGGPLHF
.	TRBV5-1	TRBJ2-7	.	TGCGCCAGCAGCTTGCTACAGGCTAGATACGAGCAGTACTTC	CASSLLQARYEQYF
.	TRBV5-4	TRBJ1-5	.	TGTGCCAGCAGCTCCCCCAATCAGCCCCAGCATTTT	CASSSPNQPQHF
.	TRBV10-3	TRBJ1-5	TRBD1	TGTGCCGCCGGGACAGATAATAGCAATCAGCCCCAGCATTTT	CAAGTDNSNQPQHF
few	TRBV28	TRBJ1-1	.	TGTGCCAGCAGTTTGTGGGGTGAAGCTTTCTTT	CASSLWGEAFF
.	TRBV7-6	TRBJ1-4	.	TGTGCCAGCAGCTCCCGAGGACCGGGTAATGAAAAACTGTTTTTT	CASSSRGPGNEKLFF
.	TRBV7-2	TRBJ1-5	.	TGTGCCAGCAGCTCCGCCAGAGTCAATCAGCCCCAGCATTTT	CASSSARVNQPQHF
.	TRBV30	TRBJ2-7	TRBD2	TGTGCCTGGGGGAGGGTGCCCTACGAGCAGTACTTC	CAWGRVPYEQYF
.	TRBV29-1	TRBJ2-5	.	TGCAGCGTTGAAACTGAAGAGACCCAGTACTTC	CSVETEETQYF
.	TRBV18	TRBJ1-2	TRBD1	TGTGCCAGCTCATCAACCGATCAGACAGGGAGGATTGGCTACACCTTC	CASSSTDQTGRIGYTF
.	TRBV6-6	TRBJ1-4	.	TGTGCCAGCAGTTACGGGGGCCCAACTAATGAAAAACTGTTTTTT	CASSYGGPTNEKLFF